The rows below give T cell receptor beta chains drawn from one sample of a study of cytomegalovirus exposure and HLA in healthy donors. Sequencing was performed with immunoSEQ multiplex PCR; in TCRdb, only in-frame clones are kept and a portion is missing. Of 150,000 to 200,000 clones detected, roughly three quarters appear once; the ten largest clones hold less than 2.5%. The sample comprised PBMCs. These TCRs come from a woman between 45 and 60 years old in good health and CMV-seronegative. CDR3s include the opening cysteine and the closing phenylalanine or tryptophan.

j_gene: TRBJ2-5; len: 11; v_gene: TRBV25-1; CDR3aa: CASSGGTSGNF
j_gene: TRBJ2-1; len: 16; v_gene: TRBV7-9; CDR3aa: CASSYGQGLRRNEQFF
j_gene: TRBJ2-3; len: 15; v_gene: TRBV4-3; CDR3aa: CASSHGTGDGDTQYF
j_gene: TRBJ1-4; len: 14; v_gene: TRBV28; CDR3aa: CASSPAGVNEKLFF
j_gene: TRBJ1-1; len: 14; v_gene: TRBV7-9; CDR3aa: CSSSPQTGVTEAFF
j_gene: TRBJ2-1; len: 16; v_gene: TRBV5-1; CDR3aa: CASSSWGTASYNEQFF
j_gene: TRBJ2-5; len: 14; v_gene: TRBV6-5; CDR3aa: CASSSRGWVETQYF
j_gene: TRBJ1-2; len: 15; v_gene: TRBV28; CDR3aa: CASMYRGRPGYGYTF
j_gene: TRBJ1-6; len: 13; v_gene: TRBV18; CDR3aa: CASSQSYNSPLHF
j_gene: TRBJ2-7; len: 18; v_gene: TRBV7-2; CDR3aa: CASSTIRLRQGSSYEQYF
j_gene: TRBJ2-7; len: 15; v_gene: TRBV27; CDR3aa: CASSLVGQGYHEQYF
j_gene: TRBJ2-6; len: 19; v_gene: TRBV18; CDR3aa: CASSPWVTRGAAGANVLTF
j_gene: TRBJ2-2; len: 14; v_gene: TRBV5-1; CDR3aa: CASSPSGAKGELFF
j_gene: TRBJ2-5; len: 15; v_gene: TRBV6-5; CDR3aa: CASTPPPGGGETQYF